These 2 T cell receptor beta chains originate from one sample sequenced in a study of Tregs in tolerant kidney transplant recipients. TCRdb's copy holds only in-frame clones and misses some; the assay was immunoSEQ multiplex PCR. The repertoire consists of approximately 69,000 clones, with less than 90% occurring once and the leading ten covering more than 0.35%. This sample comprised CD4+ T cells from blood, obtained before the transplant. The source of these receptors is a human donor who received a combined kidney and bone marrow transplant.

The rearrangement links TRBV25-1 to TRBJ2-1; 7 positions agree with TRBD1. V was pared by 3 bases and J by 1 base, with 9 bases of the junction left unmatched. The CDR3 is made up of 17 amino acids. From germline, CDR1 is MGHDK and CDR2 SYGVNS. The CDR3: CASSDSRQGWSYNEQFF. The CDR3 DNA follows: TGTGCCAGCAGTGACTCGAGACAGGGTTGGTCCTACAATGAGCAGTTCTTC.

This clone is a singleton in its sample. The chain joins TRBV19 to TRBJ1-2; possibly TRBD1 for D (6 bases). V was cut by 7 bases and J by 5 bases, with 23 bases left in between. The germline V gene encodes CDR1 LNHDA and CDR2 SQIVND (reference sequence). This CDR3 region has 16 residues. The CDR3 sequence is CASTDFPGALGYGYTF. The CDR3 DNA sequence: TGTGCCAGTACCGACTTCCCAGGGGCCCTGGGGTATGGCTACACCTTC.